This TCR beta chain came from a study of beta chain features in type 1 diabetes. Isolated RNA was reverse transcribed in full, so expressed TCRB transcripts were sequenced. Sequencing was performed with immunoSEQ multiplex PCR; in TCRdb, only in-frame clones are kept and a portion is missing. This table holds 900,000 or so clones, roughly 17% found once. Study-level findings and limits: Unsettled here was the matter of whether HLA type influences TCRB rearrangement. The naive, central memory and Treg TCRB repertoires of patients appeared to be more similar to one another than those of healthy donors.

There are a few counts of this clone. Its cognate antigen is unknown. Sequenced material: naive CD4+ T cells from blood. The TCR originated in a woman under 30 in good health.

CDR3: CSVDVAYEQYF. As DNA, the CDR3 is TGCAGCGTTGATGTCGCCTACGAGCAGTACTTC. V usage is TRBV29-1 and J usage is TRBJ2-7, with D hard to call. This CDR3 comprises 11 residues. V was cut by 3 bases and J by 2 bases, with 5 bases left in between. The germline V gene has CDR1 SQVTM and CDR2 ANQGSEA.